This TCR beta chain is from a study of shared clonotypes between healthy human individuals. Study-wide background: The cohort comprised a couple of women and three men. Their ages spanned 18 to 49 years.

In the original analysis: Because ImmunoSEQ provided only junction sequences with no quality scores, the filtering differed. Profiled with immunoSEQ multiplex PCR; TCRdb holds only in-frame clones, not every one. V and J calls and clone size are as listed in that table; D and trimming were resolved from the DNA. This sample has 740,000 or so clones; around three quarters occur once, and the top ten carry 1.5% to 2%. Regarding the study as a whole: Relative to clonotypes present in all four donors, those not shared had lower generation probabilities.

Remarks on this clone: Its antigen remains unknown.

The germline V gene has CDR1 SNHLY and CDR2 FYNNEI. The CDR3 sequence is 11 residues long. Sequenced input: memory CD4+ T cells sorted from blood. The subset was: CD45RA-negative fraction. V is TRBV2 and J is TRBJ2-7; 7 bases map to TRBD2. This TCR was recovered from a woman in her twenties or thirties in good health. CDR3: CTGGRVDEQYF. The CDR3 nucleotides are TGTACTGGCGGGAGAGTGGACGAGCAGTACTTC.